This TCR beta chain was retrieved from a study of T cells in Graves' hyperthyroidism and ophthalmopathy (dated 2019 in TCRdb). With respect to the entire study: Peripheral blood was collected at initial diagnosis, before any treatment. A discovery cohort of roughly 96 patients, approximately 44 with Graves' ophthalmopathy and roughly 59 with stable Graves' hyperthyroidism, was used to find distinguishing TCR V-J signatures. An independent validation cohort of 18 to 20 hyperthyroidism patients and about 16 patients who later progressed to ophthalmopathy tested prospective prediction of ophthalmopathy. The 100 discovery patients were randomly divided into training and test sets at a 7:3 ratio. In addition, the study compared T-cell repertoires in thyroid tissue and in blood from several Graves' hyperthyroidism patients. Once sampling was done, hyperthyroidism patients were given methimazole at a starting dose of 30 mg daily, whereas ophthalmopathy patients were given high-dose intravenous methylprednisolone. According to the paper, TCR Vbeta CDR3 sequencing was carried out on approximately 140 peripheral blood samples, which came from approximately 41 ophthalmopathy, approximately 72 hyperthyroidism and approximately 17 progressor patients. The study at large found these results: A 13 V-J signature model separated ophthalmopathy from stable hyperthyroidism, with 87.88% sensitivity and about 81% specificity in cross-validation and 80%/75% in testing. Sample size was not statistically predetermined, and investigators were not blinded to group allocation. Most expanded thyroid clonotypes (frequency above 0.001) were also detected in blood, suggesting blood repertoires may reflect thyroid immune responses. In validation, progression to ophthalmopathy was predicted by the model with 70.59% sensitivity and just over 72% specificity, a median of approximately 7.1 months before onset.

TCR beta CDR3 regions were amplified from RNA transcripts. The first round of RT-PCR for the TCR CDR3 was performed with the HTBI primer set and the Qiagen OneStep RT-PCR kit. Libraries were constructed in a second round of multiplex PCR, after which size selection and purification were carried out. Sequencing of the libraries was done on an Illumina HiSeq2000 using paired-end 100 bp reads. The paper's processing steps were these. SOAPnuke was used to process the raw data, with reads discarded if the reads contained adapters or uncalled bases, had a mean Phred below 15, or lacked an exact constant-primer or identifier match. COPE v1.2.5 was used to merge high-quality paired reads, and clonotypes were defined as unique nucleotide sequences. Clonotypes were aligned to IMGT TRBV, TRBD and TRBJ reference segments using MiTCR v1.1. The analysis included only V-J combinations with a frequency above 0.0001, which together covered 99.2% of the repertoires. A TCS score was defined as the ratio of F50 (clonal expansion) to E x V (chaos), with BLOSUM62-based TCRdist applied between CDR3 peptides within each V-J. Welch's t-statistics and random forest reduced some 510 V-J features to 13, which were used in a naive Bayes classifier (R e1071). TCRdb reprocessing: public reads trimmed at Q25 with fastp, clones called with MiXCR, in-frame beta chains kept. Every CDR3 protein is listed once, alongside the most common genes and DNA of its rows. It is TCRdb's table, rather than the study itself, that gives the V and J calls and clone size. Counted in this sample were hundreds of thousands of distinct CDR3 sequences; approximately 14% of them appeared once. Together, the top ten hold about 10% of the sample.

The V and J ends are trimmed by 6 bases and 0 bases, leaving 8 bases between them. From cysteine to phenylalanine, the CDR3 is 13 amino acids long. CDR3 DNA only is kept here, 39 bases in frame from base 1. Taken from the germline V gene, the CDR1 and CDR2 loops are ENHRY and SYGVKD. Stable Graves' hyperthyroidism was defined as no progression to ophthalmopathy during 18 months of follow-up. Hyperthyroidism patients were newly diagnosed, had a disease duration of under 2 months, and were aged 18 to 65 years. The study excluded patients with uncontrolled infections, other autoimmune diseases, pregnancy or lactation. Diagnoses were based on clinical symptoms, serum thyroxine and TRAb, thyroid ultrasound and orbital computed tomography. PBMCs were isolated from 10 ml of fresh peripheral blood by Ficoll-Paque density gradient centrifugation. Trizol reagent was used to extract total RNA, and RNA quality was then checked on an Agilent 2100 Bioanalyzer.

Regarding this clonotype: Its antigen is not yet known. No base qualities exist here, and no much larger clone lies one base off it.

The chain joins TRBV10-3 to TRBJ1-2; too little of a D gene remains to name it. The material sequenced was blood. This clonotype originated in a woman aged 18-35 years with Graves' hyperthyroidism. This receptor has the CDR3 CAISRGTNYGYTF. The bases read TGTGCCATCAGCAGAGGGACTAACTATGGCTACACCTTC.